This is a list of T cell receptor beta chains from one sample in a study of T cells in localized non-small cell lung cancer. Libraries were prepared by immunoSEQ multiplex PCR; TCRdb keeps only in-frame clonotypes and omits some of them. The table shows around 50,000 clones, with roughly 85% occurring only once. The source material was peripheral blood, sampled before any cancer treatment. The receptors shown here come from a woman aged 35-75 years with stage I lung adenocarcinoma. Both conserved end residues are part of each CDR3. The order of the fields is V gene, D gene, clone size, J gene, CDR3 length, CDR3 DNA, CDR3 protein. D genes are given only for firm matches. A clone size is listed for some rows: how often the clone was seen (once, few, many), or a class if it is expanded.

>TRBV11-2|NA|NA|TRBJ2-5|13
TGTGCCAGCAGCCGGGACACTAAAGAGACCCAGTACTTC
CASSRDTKETQYF
>TRBV28|NA|once|TRBJ2-1|16
TGTGCCAGCAGCACCCCCCTAGGCGGGGGCGGGAATGAGCAGTTCTTC
CASSTPLGGGGNEQFF
>TRBV30|TRBD2|NA|TRBJ2-2|15
TGTGCCTGGAGTGTAAAGCGGGGGGTTACCGGGGAGCTGTTTTTT
CAWSVKRGVTGELFF
>TRBV5-1|NA|NA|TRBJ2-1|13
TGCGCCAGCAGCTTCGGGGGAAACAATGAGCAGTTCTTC
CASSFGGNNEQFF
>TRBV27|NA|once|TRBJ1-2|13
TGTGCCAGCAGTCCGCTTGGGGGGCCGGGCTACACCTTC
CASSPLGGPGYTF
>TRBV4-1|TRBD1|NA|TRBJ1-3|17
TGCGCCAGCAGCCTCCGAGGGACAGGGGGATCTGGAAACACCATATATTTT
CASSLRGTGGSGNTIYF
>TRBV2|TRBD1|NA|TRBJ2-7|14
TGTGCCAGCAGGGAACCGGGACAGACCTACGAGCAGTACTTC
CASREPGQTYEQYF
>TRBV20-1|NA|NA|TRBJ1-2|11
TGCAGTGCTAGGGGGGAGGATGGCTACACCTTC
CSARGEDGYTF
>TRBV11-2|NA|medium-sized|TRBJ2-1|13
TGTGCCAGCAGCTTAGTAAGTTACAATGAGCAGTTCTTC
CASSLVSYNEQFF
>TRBV28|NA|NA|TRBJ1-2|15
TGTGCCAGCAGTTCCATCCTGGGGGGCGCCTATGGCTACACCTTC
CASSSILGGAYGYTF